The rows below give T cell receptor beta chains drawn from one sample of a study of somatic mutations in cytotoxic T cells in rheumatoid arthritis. Libraries were prepared by immunoSEQ multiplex PCR; TCRdb keeps only in-frame clonotypes and omits some of them. There are under 20,000 clones in the sample; approximately 67% occur only once, and about 20% lies in the top ten. What was sequenced was CD8+ T cells sorted from blood. The receptors here all came from an adult with rheumatoid arthritis. Both conserved end residues are trimmed from each CDR3. Only some rows state a clone size, as once, few, many or a class for expanded clones.

clone_size	cdr3_length	j_call	v_call	cdr3_aa
NA	13	TRBJ2-1	TRBV15	ATSREAGEYNEQF
NA	18	TRBJ1-5	TRBV6-1	ASSDGDTGIYSLLNQPQH
NA	11	TRBJ2-1	TRBV19	ASSMRAYNEQF
NA	12	TRBJ2-7	TRBV7-7	ASSIQVGAREQY
NA	10	TRBJ1-5	TRBV28	ASSRRERPQH
NA	14	TRBJ2-1	TRBV6-5	ASSYPTSGGANEQF
NA	13	TRBJ2-7	TRBV27	ASRSTSGGAWEQY
few	14	TRBJ1-3	TRBV4-3	ASSQGGGEPGNTIY
NA	11	TRBJ2-1	TRBV19	ASTYKHLDEQF
NA	11	TRBJ1-1	TRBV18	ASSPPSGGEAF
NA	14	TRBJ1-2	TRBV4-3	ASSQDGPPSNYGYT
NA	12	TRBJ2-5	TRBV29-1	SVEVTGDQETQY
NA	12	TRBJ2-7	TRBV9	ASSSGTSGYEQY
NA	11	TRBJ2-1	TRBV7-7	ASSPTAGGEQF
NA	12	TRBJ2-2	TRBV5-6	ASSLSLNTGELF
once	13	TRBJ2-1	TRBV7-2	ASSPPGRENNEQF
NA	13	TRBJ1-2	TRBV4-3	ASSHGGGEKDGYT
NA	11	TRBJ2-1	TRBV25-1	ASSGSGADEQF
once	14	TRBJ2-7	TRBV7-9	ASSSTAGQGVYEQY
few	8	TRBJ1-1	TRBV29-1	SAENTEAF
few	12	TRBJ1-6	TRBV5-4	ASSLLGEGSPLH
once	13	TRBJ1-1	TRBV6-5	ASSSWRGTNTEAF
NA	13	TRBJ1-1	TRBV9	ASSTGQGAGPEAF
NA	14	TRBJ2-1	TRBV19	ASSIGSDSSYNEQF
NA	14	TRBJ1-3	TRBV15	ATSSARGLGGNTIY